Each of the 27 T cell receptor beta chains below was sequenced from the same sample in a study of blood T cell repertoires in COVID-19. The table came from immunoSEQ multiplex PCR; TCRdb's copy has only in-frame clones and leaves some out. This table has 250,000 to 350,000 clones, about nine tenths appearing once. Input material: peripheral blood. These receptors all come from a woman in her fifties or sixties who had recovered from COVID-19.

The chain links TRBV4-3 to TRBJ2-3; 8 nucleotides match TRBD2. Germline CDR1 reads LGHNA; CDR2 reads YSLEER. The V and J ends lost 0 bases and 6 bases, in that order; junction bases with no gene match: 5. This CDR3 comprises 15 residues. The CDR3 nucleotides are TGCGCCAGCAGCCAAGATCGGGGGGGGCCCGATACGCAGTATTTT. Translation gives CASSQDRGGPDTQYF.

The chain joins TRBV4-3 to TRBJ1-1; D gene unclear. V gave up 6 bases and J gave up 4 bases, with 6 bases separating them. The CDR3 totals 11 residues. Germline loops: CDR1 LGHNA, CDR2 YSLEER. DNA for the CDR3: TGCGCCAGCAGGTCCAGCACTGAAGCTTTCTTT. Its translation is CASRSSTEAFF.

This clone was seen only once. The rearrangement joins TRBV19 to TRBJ1-1; TRBD1 aligns across 7 bases. From germline, CDR1 is LNHDA and CDR2 SQIVND (reference sequence). The CDR3 has 12 amino acids. The ends lost 7 bases at V and 11 bases at J; junction bases unmatched: 10. The CDR3 protein is CASMGTTGDAFF. CDR3 DNA sequence: TGTGCCAGTATGGGGACCACAGGGGACGCTTTCTTT.

The chain combines TRBV27 with TRBJ1-5, with D possibly TRBD1 on 6 matching bases. V lost 7 bases and J lost 2, with 15 bases in between. Germline values: CDR1 MNHEY, CDR2 SMNVEV (reference sequence). This CDR3 comprises 15 residues. In DNA, the CDR3 is TGTGCCAGCACTAGGACAGCTCGAGGCAATCAGCCCCAGCATTTT. Protein: CASTRTARGNQPQHF.

V is TRBV5-4 and J is TRBJ2-7; D might be TRBD2 (5 bases). Germline CDR1 SGHNT, CDR2 YYREEE (reference sequence). The CDR3 contains 17 residues. V shed 0 bases and J shed 0 bases, with 16 bases lying between them. As DNA, the CDR3 is TGTGCCAGCAGCTTGGTGTCTTGGGAGCAAGTCTCCTACGAGCAGTACTTC. Protein sequence: CASSLVSWEQVSYEQYF.

The V call is TRBV14, the J call TRBJ2-2; D not certain. The CDR3 contains 13 residues. Germline V gives CDR1 SGHDN, CDR2 FVKESK. V lost 3 bases, J lost 5 bases, and 7 bases lay in between. This CDR3 reads CASSQFPTGELFF. As DNA, the CDR3 is TGTGCCAGCAGCCAGTTCCCGACCGGGGAGCTGTTTTTT.

The chain recombines TRBV6-5 with TRBJ2-2; 9 bases line up with TRBD2. Germline trimming cut 2 bases from V and 4 bases from J; bases unmatched to any gene: 5. The CDR3 consists of 16 residues. Germline V gene sequence: CDR1 MNHEY, CDR2 SVGAGI. DNA for the CDR3: TGTGCCAGCAGTTACCTTACTAGCGGGTCCACCGGGGAGCTGTTTTTT. This sequence encodes CASSYLTSGSTGELFF.

The J gene is TRBJ2-1, the V gene TRBV29-1; the match to TRBD1 covers 9 bases. The CDR3 runs to 16 residues. Germline V gene sequence: CDR1 SQVTM, CDR2 ANQGSEA. V shed 3 bases, J shed 3 bases, and the junction held 9 bases outside the gene matches. The CDR3 is CSVDFGDRELYNEQFF. The CDR3 region has the DNA TGCAGCGTTGACTTTGGGGACAGGGAACTCTACAATGAGCAGTTCTTC.

This clone was seen a single time. The genes are TRBV30 and TRBJ1-5, with D possibly matching TRBD1 (6 bases). CDR1 and CDR2 from the germline V gene are GTSNPN and SVGIG (reference sequence). V lost 3 bases to trimming and J lost 4 bases, with 10 bases between them. This CDR3 spans 13 amino acids. The CDR3 protein is CAWSQTGNQPQHF. DNA for the CDR3: TGTGCCTGGAGCCAGACAGGAAATCAGCCCCAGCATTTT.

J is TRBJ1-3 and V is TRBV5-1; maybe TRBD1 (5 bases). In germline, CDR1 is SGHRS, CDR2 YFSETQ. Deletions cut 1 base from V and 2 bases from J, with 10 bases between. The CDR3 is made up of 15 amino acids. The DNA for the CDR3 is TGCGCCAGCAGCTTGTTCTCAGGGACTGGAAACACCATATATTTT. Translation: CASSLFSGTGNTIYF.

This chain connects TRBV6-1 to TRBJ2-1, with D maybe TRBD1 (5 bases). The V gene lost 2 bases and the J gene lost 9 bases, with 14 bases spanning the gap. The CDR3 consists of 14 residues. In germline, CDR1 is MNHNS, CDR2 SASEGT. CDR3 bases: TGTGCCAGCAGTGAACATAGGGGTCAGGGTGAGCAGTTCTTC. Encoded protein: CASSEHRGQGEQFF.

This clone was observed a few times. V is TRBV7-9 and J is TRBJ1-2; TRBD1 might be the D (6 bases). The CDR3 has 13 residues. Trimming took off 2 bases at V and 5 bases at J, with 9 bases between the two ends. Germline lookup yields CDR1 SEHNR and CDR2 FQNEAQ (reference sequence). The CDR3 region is CASSLRGGYGYTF. DNA of the CDR3: TGTGCCAGCAGCTTAAGAGGGGGATATGGCTACACCTTC.

The chain employs TRBV5-5 and TRBJ2-2; D is undetermined. V was clipped by 4 bases and J by 0 bases, with 13 bases between them. This CDR3 has 16 residues. Germline CDR1 SGHKS, CDR2 YYEKEE (reference sequence). The CDR3 reads CASSTRLAPNTGELFF. CDR3 nucleotides: TGTGCCAGCAGCACCCGATTGGCCCCGAACACCGGGGAGCTGTTTTTT.

The J gene is TRBJ1-5, the V gene TRBV6-1; the D gene is possibly TRBD1 (5 bases). The V and J ends lost 3 bases and 1 base respectively, with 16 bases between them. This CDR3 has 17 residues. Germline CDR1 and CDR2: MNHNS and SASEGT. CDR3: CASSDDSPVASNQPQHF. As DNA, the CDR3 is TGTGCCAGCAGTGATGACAGTCCGGTAGCAAGCAATCAGCCCCAGCATTTT.

This chain joins TRBV5-1 and TRBJ2-2; D is ambiguous. The V gene's germline CDR1 is SGHRS and CDR2 YFSETQ. Trimming stripped 6 bases from V and 8 bases from J, with 14 bases between. This CDR3 is built from 13 residues. The CDR3 loop is CASTEPVRGELFF. The CDR3 DNA follows: TGCGCCAGCACCGAACCTGTGCGAGGGGAGCTGTTTTTT.

The CDR3 loop reads CASSYKGATYGYTF. DNA for the CDR3: TGTGCCAGCAGTTACAAAGGGGCTACCTATGGCTACACCTTC. The chain combines TRBV6-6 with TRBJ1-2; TRBD1 might be the D (5 bases). CDR3 length: 14 amino acids. Germline V lookup: CDR1 MNHNY, CDR2 SVGAGI (reference sequence). V was shortened by 2 bases and J by 4 bases, with 11 bases between the two germline ends.

The chain uses TRBV7-9 and TRBJ2-6; D possibly corresponds to TRBD1 (5 bases). The CDR3 covers 14 residues. V dropped 6 bases and J dropped 0 bases, with 6 bases sitting between them. CDR1 and CDR2 (germline): SEHNR, FQNEAQ (reference sequence). CDR3 sequence reads: CASRTVSGANVLTF. In DNA form, the CDR3 reads TGTGCCAGCAGGACAGTCTCTGGGGCCAACGTCCTGACTTTC. Together with reference TRBV7-9 and TRBJ2-6, the CDR3 gives the full variable domain: DTGVSQNPRHKITKRGQNVTFRCDPISEHNRLYWYRQTLGQGPEFLTYFQNEAQLEKSRLLSDRFSAERPKGSFSTLEIQRTEQGDSAMYLCASRTVSGANVLTFGAGSRLTVL.

This clone was recorded once. This chain connects TRBV9 to TRBJ2-7; D perhaps matches TRBD1 (6 bases). Germline V CDR1 and CDR2: SGDLS, YYNGEE. The length of the CDR3 is 16 residues. V was trimmed by 3 bases and J by 5 bases, leaving 21 bases between them. The CDR3 reads CASSGVLGQSPHEQYF. CDR3 DNA: TGTGCCAGCAGCGGGGTACTTGGACAGTCCCCCCACGAGCAGTACTTC. Filled out from reference TRBV9 and TRBJ2-7, the complete variable domain reads DSGVTQTPKHLITATGQRVTLRCSPRSGDLSVYWYQQSLDQGLQFLIQYYNGEERAKGNILERFSAQQFPDLHSELNLSSLELGDSALYFCASSGVLGQSPHEQYFGPGTRLTVT.

This clone was recorded once. V is TRBV7-8 and J is TRBJ2-2; maybe TRBD2 (6 bases). Germline V lookup: CDR1 SGHVS, CDR2 FQNEAQ. CDR3 length: 15 amino acids. V lost 6 bases and J 4 bases, leaving 15 bases between the germline ends. The CDR3 sequence is CASRLRDPSTGELFF. As DNA, the CDR3 is TGTGCCAGCAGGCTGCGGGATCCGAGCACCGGGGAGCTGTTTTTT.

The chain joins TRBV19 to TRBJ2-7, with TRBD1 identical over 7 bases. The length of the CDR3 is 12 residues. J was trimmed by 2 bases and V by 5 bases; bases with no gene match: 0. Germline CDR1 LNHDA, CDR2 SQIVND (reference sequence). CDR3 sequence: CASSQGAYEQYF. In DNA form, the CDR3 reads TGTGCCAGTAGTCAGGGGGCCTACGAGCAGTACTTC.

The chain recombines TRBV6-1 with TRBJ1-5, with unresolved D. The CDR3 covers 15 residues. CDR1 MNHNS and CDR2 SASEGT come from the germline V gene. The V end lost 1 base, the J end lost 3 bases, and 10 bases lay between the germline ends. DNA of the CDR3: TGTGCCAGCAGTGAAGTGGGAGGGTTCAATCAGCCCCAGCATTTT. This codes for CASSEVGGFNQPQHF.

The genes are TRBV27 and TRBJ2-3; perhaps TRBD1 as D (7 bases). Trimming shortened V by 7 bases and J by 9 bases, and 20 bases separated the two germline ends. CDR1 and CDR2 from the germline V gene are MNHEY and SMNVEV (reference sequence). The length of the CDR3 is 14 residues. For the CDR3, the DNA is TGTGCCAGCACTCCTGGAGGGGGCAAAAGGACGCAGTATTTT. Protein product: CASTPGGGKRTQYF.

This clone was seen more than once but under ten times. The rearrangement links TRBV18 to TRBJ1-1; TRBD1 might be the D (6 bases). Trimming took 10 bases from V and 1 from J, leaving 13 bases between them. Germline V gene sequence: CDR1 KGHSH, CDR2 LQKENI. The CDR3 has 13 amino acids. CDR3 in DNA: TGTGCCAACCGATGGGGACAGAACACTGAAGCTTTCTTT. This encodes CANRWGQNTEAFF.

This chain uses TRBV19 with TRBJ1-5; 7 bases map to TRBD1. The trim removed 3 bases at V and 6 bases at J, leaving 8 bases unmatched. The CDR3 spans 15 residues. Germline loops: CDR1 LNHDA, CDR2 SQIVND (reference sequence). In DNA form, the CDR3 reads TGTGCCAGTAGTATTTGGCAGGGGGTCGGTCAGCCCCAGCATTTT. This sequence encodes CASSIWQGVGQPQHF.

The rearrangement joins TRBV2 to TRBJ1-4, with 9 bases identical to TRBD1. Looked up from germline, CDR1 is SNHLY and CDR2 is FYNNEI. The CDR3 has 14 amino acids. V lost 11 bases and J lost 8; bases outside the gene matches: 12. The CDR3 spells CAHHPRTGDEKLFF. CDR3 coding DNA: TGTGCCCACCACCCCCGGACAGGGGACGAAAAACTGTTTTTT.

J is TRBJ1-5 and V is TRBV30; tentatively, D is TRBD1 (5 bases). This CDR3 is built from 16 residues. V gave up 0 bases and J gave up 5 bases, with 17 bases separating them. Germline assignment: CDR1 GTSNPN and CDR2 SVGIG (reference sequence). Written as DNA, the CDR3 is TGTGCCTGGAGTGTAGGGGCGGGGCCGGAGGATCAGCCCCAGCATTTT. Amino acid sequence: CAWSVGAGPEDQPQHF.

The V and J genes are TRBV4-2 and TRBJ1-6; D is perhaps TRBD1 (5 bases). Germline CDR1 is LGHNA and CDR2 is YNFKEQ. Trimming stripped 0 bases from V and 9 bases from J, with 18 bases between. The length of the CDR3 is 17 residues. CDR3 sequence (DNA): TGTGCCAGCAGCCAAGATTCCAGGGTAGTTACTGGTTCACCCCTCCACTTT. Protein sequence: CASSQDSRVVTGSPLHF.